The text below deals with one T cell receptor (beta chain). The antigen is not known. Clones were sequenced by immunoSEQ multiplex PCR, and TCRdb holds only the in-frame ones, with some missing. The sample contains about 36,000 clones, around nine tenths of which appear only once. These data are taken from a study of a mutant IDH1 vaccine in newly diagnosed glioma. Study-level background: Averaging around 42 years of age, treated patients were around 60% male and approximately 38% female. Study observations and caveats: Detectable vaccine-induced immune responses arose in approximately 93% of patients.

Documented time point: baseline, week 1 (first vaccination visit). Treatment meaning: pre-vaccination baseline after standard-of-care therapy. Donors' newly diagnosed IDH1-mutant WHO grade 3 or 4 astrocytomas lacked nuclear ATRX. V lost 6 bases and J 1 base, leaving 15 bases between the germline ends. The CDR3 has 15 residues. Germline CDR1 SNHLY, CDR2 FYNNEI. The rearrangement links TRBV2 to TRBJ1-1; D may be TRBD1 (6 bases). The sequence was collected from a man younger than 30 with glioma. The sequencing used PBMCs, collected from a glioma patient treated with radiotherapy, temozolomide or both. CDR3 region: CASSLGRGRNTEAFF. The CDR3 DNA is TGTGCCAGCAGCCTGGGCAGGGGAAGGAACACTGAAGCTTTCTTT.